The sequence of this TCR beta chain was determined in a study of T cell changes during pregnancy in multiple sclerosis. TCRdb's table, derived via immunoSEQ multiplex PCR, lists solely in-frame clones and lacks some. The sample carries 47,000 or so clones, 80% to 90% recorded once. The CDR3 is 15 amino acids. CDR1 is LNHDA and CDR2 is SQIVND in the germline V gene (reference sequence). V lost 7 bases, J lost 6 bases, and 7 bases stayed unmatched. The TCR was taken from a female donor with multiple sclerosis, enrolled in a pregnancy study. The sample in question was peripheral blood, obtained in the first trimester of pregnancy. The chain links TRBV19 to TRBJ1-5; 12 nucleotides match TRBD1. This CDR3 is CASTSGTGGLQPQHF. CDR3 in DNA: TGTGCCAGTACCTCCGGGACAGGGGGCCTTCAGCCCCAGCATTTT. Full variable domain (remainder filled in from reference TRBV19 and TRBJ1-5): DGGITQSPKYLFRKEGQNVTLSCEQNLNHDAMYWYRQDPGQGLRLIYYSQIVNDFQKGDIAEGYSVSREKKESFPLTVTSAQKNPTAFYLCASTSGTGGLQPQHFGDGTRLSIL.